A single sample is the source of the 10 T cell receptor beta chains below, sequenced in a study of identical twins. TCRdb ran MiXCR on the 5' RACE reads and lists one entry per CDR3 protein. The repertoire has 450,000 or so distinct CDR3 sequences, approximately 17% of them found once; the top ten carry roughly 12%. The sequenced sample was naive T cells sorted from blood. These receptors came from a man aged 50-59 years in good health.

This clonotype has just a few counts. The chain joins TRBV28 to TRBJ2-5; 8 nucleotides match TRBD2. J lost 4 bases, V lost 7 bases, and 8 bases had no gene match. Germline V lookup: CDR1 MDHEN, CDR2 SYDVKM. This CDR3 contains 14 residues. CDR3 loop: CASTSSGGAETQYF. In DNA, the CDR3 is TGTGCCAGCACCTCGTCCGGGGGGGCAGAGACCCAGTACTTC.

The chain uses TRBV24-1 and TRBJ2-2; no reliable D call. V shed 1 base and J shed 3 bases, with 8 bases lying between them. CDR1 is KGHDR, CDR2 SFDVKD, per germline. The CDR3 is made up of 15 amino acids. CDR3 sequence (DNA): TGTGCCACCAGTGATTTAGGGCGGCACACCGGGGAGCTGTTTTTT. As protein: CATSDLGRHTGELFF.

This clonotype was counted between two and nine times. The chain recombines TRBV28 with TRBJ1-4, with a weak D call TRBD1 (5 bases). This CDR3 contains 12 residues. The V and J ends lost 3 bases and 10 bases respectively, with 9 bases between them. CDR1 MDHEN and CDR2 SYDVKM come from the germline V gene. CDR3 in DNA: TGTGCCAGCAGTTTGAGGGACCTAAAACTGTTTTTT. Translated, it gives CASSLRDLKLFF.

V usage is TRBV6-5 and J usage is TRBJ2-5; 11 bases line up with TRBD1. The CDR3 spans 16 residues. V lost 4 bases to trimming and J lost 5 bases; unmatched junction nucleotides: 9. Germline V gene data show CDR1 as MNHEY and CDR2 as SVGAGI. The CDR3 reads CASSSTDRGLGETQYF. In nucleotides, the CDR3 is TGTGCCAGCAGTTCCACGGACAGGGGGCTTGGGGAGACCCAGTACTTC.

This clonotype was observed a handful of times. The junction departs from germline at one end; a sequencing error may be responsible. V usage is TRBV9 and J usage is TRBJ1-2; no firm D call. This CDR3 contains 12 residues. Germline V gene sequence: CDR1 SGDLS, CDR2 YYNGEE. The CDR3 coding sequence is TGTGCCAGCAGCGCGCACAACTATGGCTACCCCTTC. It encodes CASSAHNYGYPF. The variable domain in full, with the rest retrieved from reference TRBV9 and TRBJ1-2, is DSGVTQTPKHLITATGQRVTLRCSPRSGDLSVYWYQQSLDQGLQFLIQYYNGEERAKGNILERFSAQQFPDLHSELNLSSLELGDSALYFCASSAHNYGYPFGSGTRLTVV.

This clonotype appeared many times. The junction departs from the called germline gene at one end, perhaps through a read error. The chain carries TRBV11-2 and TRBJ2-5, with D maybe TRBD2 (6 bases). Germline CDR1 and CDR2: SGHAT and FQNNGV. This CDR3 comprises 14 residues. In DNA form, the CDR3 reads TGTGCCAGCCGCGCCAGACTAGATCAAGGGACCCAGTACTTC. Residues: CASRARLDQGTQYF. Combining the CDR3 with reference TRBV11-2 and TRBJ2-5 gives the whole variable domain EAGVAQSPRYKIIEKRQSVAFWCNPISGHATLYWYQQILGQGPKLLIQFQNNGVVDDSQLPKDRFSAERLKGVDSTLKIQPAKLEDSAVYLCASRARLDQGTQYFGPGTRLLVL.

The gene calls are TRBV3-1 and TRBJ2-1, with TRBD1 matching 10 bases. The CDR3 runs 15 residues. Trimming took 4 bases from V and 8 from J; bases not matched to a gene: 8. The V gene's germline CDR1 is LGHDT and CDR2 YNNKEL (reference sequence). In DNA form, the CDR3 reads TGTGCCAGCAGCCTTCGACAGGGGGCTTGGGATGAGCAGTTCTTC. Translated, it gives CASSLRQGAWDEQFF.

The chain carries TRBV7-9 and TRBJ2-7; D tentatively fits TRBD1 or TRBD2 (5 bases each). Looked up from germline, CDR1 is SEHNR and CDR2 is FQNEAQ (reference sequence). This CDR3 is 14 amino acids long. V shed 5 bases and J shed 7 bases, with 18 bases lying between them. The CDR3 is CASSALGPPGEQYF. The CDR3 DNA reads TGTGCCAGCAGCGCTTTGGGACCTCCGGGGGAGCAGTACTTC.

This clonotype was seen only a few times. The V call is TRBV11-3, the J call TRBJ1-5, with TRBD1 matching 7 bases. This CDR3 is 13 amino acids long. Looked up from germline, CDR1 is SGHNT and CDR2 is YENEEA. With 6 bases clipped from V and 5 bases from J, the junction kept 4 bases outside the gene matches. The CDR3 here is CASRARGDQPQHF. The CDR3 coding sequence is TGTGCCAGCAGGGCCAGGGGGGATCAGCCCCAGCATTTT.

There are many counts of this clonotype. V is TRBV27 and J is TRBJ2-2, with 10 bases identical to TRBD2. V lost 5 bases and J lost 6; bases outside the gene matches: 6. The V gene's germline CDR1 is MNHEY and CDR2 SMNVEV (reference sequence). There are 15 residues in the CDR3. CDR3 loop: CASSRSGRAPGELFF. The CDR3, as DNA: TGTGCCAGCAGTAGGAGCGGGAGGGCCCCCGGGGAGCTGTTTTTT.